These 27 T cell receptor beta chains came from one sample sequenced in a study of CD8 T cells in Susac syndrome. The RNA input was roughly 0.45 to 1 ug, and it was reverse transcribed with random hexamers. From the immunoSEQ multiplex PCR reads, TCRdb called clonotypes with MiXCR, one entry per CDR3 protein. The table has approximately 120,000 distinct CDR3 sequences, about 93% seen once. The specimen sequenced was CD4+ T cells from PBMCs. These receptors were collected from a human donor in good health.

V is TRBV18 and J is TRBJ2-5; D gene uncertain. The CDR3 is 12 amino acids. The germline gives CDR1 KGHSH, CDR2 LQKENI. Trimming stripped 4 bases from V and 5 bases from J, with 8 bases between. CDR3 protein: CASSRPTETQYF. CDR3 nucleotide sequence: TGTGCCAGCTCACGACCAACCGAGACCCAGTACTTC.

This rearrangement joins TRBV6-6 to TRBJ2-2; 7 bases line up with TRBD1. The CDR3 runs to 15 residues. After removal of 4 bases from V and 1 base from J, the junction contained 3 bases not matched to a gene. Germline CDR1 is MNHNY and CDR2 is SVGAGI (reference sequence). The CDR3 coding sequence is TGTGCCAGCAGTTTGCGACAGGGGAACACCGGGGAGCTGTTTTTT. Translated, it gives CASSLRQGNTGELFF.

The J gene is TRBJ2-5, the V gene TRBV25-1; D remains ambiguous. The germline V gene encodes CDR1 MGHDK and CDR2 SYGVNS. Trimming cost V 3 bases and J 5 bases, with 13 bases left between them. This CDR3 has 14 residues. DNA for the CDR3: TGTGCCAGCAGTGACCGAAGTAGGACGGAGACCCAGTACTTC. Its protein product is CASSDRSRTETQYF.

The chain has TRBV4-3 and TRBJ2-7; 8 nucleotides match TRBD1. The V and J ends lost 2 bases and 1 base, in that order; junction bases with no gene match: 4. This CDR3 region has 15 residues. From germline, CDR1 is LGHNA and CDR2 YSLEER. The CDR3 protein is CASSQQRTGSYEQYF. The CDR3 nucleotides are TGCGCCAGCAGCCAACAACGGACAGGGTCCTACGAGCAGTACTTC.

The CDR3 region has the DNA TGTGCCAGCAGGTGGACTACCCTCACAGATACGCAGTATTTT. This gives the protein CASRWTTLTDTQYF. The chain carries TRBV12-3 or TRBV12-4 and TRBJ2-3, with a tentative D call TRBD2 (6 bases). V dropped 6 bases and J dropped 2 bases, with 12 bases sitting between them. This CDR3 has 14 residues.

This rearrangement joins TRBV12-3 or TRBV12-4 to TRBJ1-3, with TRBD1 matching 8 bases. V was pared by 3 bases and J by 6 bases, with 7 bases of the junction left unmatched. The CDR3 contains 15 residues. CDR3 coding DNA: TGTGCCAGCAGTTTCGGGACAGGAGGAGAAAACACCATATATTTT. Translation: CASSFGTGGENTIYF.

J is TRBJ2-1 and V is TRBV20-1, with D possibly TRBD1 on 7 matching bases. V lost 1 base to trimming and J lost 5 bases, with 15 bases between them. This CDR3 spans 15 amino acids. Germline V gene sequence: CDR1 DFQATT, CDR2 SNEGSKA (reference sequence). As DNA, the CDR3 is TGCAGTGCTAGAGGAGCGGCAGGGGGGAACAATGAGCAGTTCTTC. Amino acids: CSARGAAGGNNEQFF.

This clonotype has just a few counts. The chain recombines TRBV20-1 with TRBJ1-5; 7 nucleotides agree with TRBD1. The germline V gene encodes CDR1 DFQATT and CDR2 SNEGSKA (reference sequence). With V trimmed by 3 bases and J by 3 bases, 5 bases remained unmatched. CDR3 length: 14 residues. This CDR3 reads CSASPGTANQPQHF. The CDR3 nucleotides read TGCAGTGCTAGCCCTGGGACAGCCAATCAGCCCCAGCATTTT.

The chain has TRBV2 and TRBJ2-1; perhaps D is TRBD1 or TRBD2 (6 bases each). V was shortened by 4 bases and J by 9 bases, with 22 bases between the two germline ends. Germline V lookup: CDR1 SNHLY, CDR2 FYNNEI. The CDR3 loop spans 16 amino acids. The DNA of the CDR3 is TGTGCCAGCAGTGTTAAACTAGCCCAGGGGTTGGGTGAGCAGTTCTTC. This codes for CASSVKLAQGLGEQFF.

V and J are TRBV20-1 and TRBJ2-4; 14 nucleotides match TRBD2. J lost 3 bases, V lost 6 bases, and 1 base had no gene match. This CDR3 is built from 14 residues. The germline V gene encodes CDR1 DFQATT and CDR2 SNEGSKA (reference sequence). Here the CDR3 reads CSAGTSGGKNIQYF. CDR3 sequence (DNA): TGCAGTGCGGGGACTAGCGGGGGCAAAAACATTCAGTACTTC.

This chain links TRBV5-1 with TRBJ2-5; no firm D call. This CDR3 comprises 12 residues. V was pared by 5 bases and J by 2 bases, with 7 bases between. Germline assignment: CDR1 SGHRS and CDR2 YFSETQ. CDR3 in amino acids: CASSLQQETQYF. In nucleotides, the CDR3 is TGCGCCAGCAGTTTACAGCAAGAGACCCAGTACTTC.

The CDR3 sequence: CASSLAPPGTSGTSYNEQFF. Here the CDR3 DNA reads TGTGCCAGCAGCTTGGCCCCGCCCGGGACTAGCGGGACATCCTACAATGAGCAGTTCTTC. The genes are TRBV5-4 and TRBJ2-1; 13 positions match TRBD2. V shed 0 bases, J shed 1 base, and the junction held 10 bases outside the gene matches. The CDR3 extends over 20 amino acids. The V gene's germline CDR1 is SGHNT and CDR2 YYREEE (reference sequence).

The rearrangement links TRBV29-1 to TRBJ2-5; 9 bases are shared with TRBD2. The CDR3 spans 16 residues. Germline CDR1 reads SQVTM; CDR2 reads ANQGSEA. After removal of 4 bases from V and 5 bases from J, the junction contained 14 bases not matched to a gene. Written as DNA, the CDR3 is TGCAGCGTTGTAGGGCACAGGGCGGGAGGGACGGAGACCCAGTACTTC. The encoded protein is CSVVGHRAGGTETQYF.

This sequence joins TRBV24-1 and TRBJ2-2, with 9 bases aligning to TRBD2. The V and J ends lost 9 bases and 1 base, in that order; junction bases with no gene match: 2. The CDR3 sequence is 14 residues long. Germline V gene lookup returns CDR1 KGHDR and CDR2 SFDVKD. The CDR3 coding sequence is TGTGCCACCCTGACTAGCGGGAACACCGGGGAGCTGTTTTTT. Encoded protein: CATLTSGNTGELFF.

J is TRBJ2-1 and V is TRBV20-1, with D maybe TRBD2 (5 bases). The CDR3 is 17 amino acids. Trimming left V 2 bases short and J 0 bases short, with 17 bases between. In germline, CDR1 is DFQATT, CDR2 SNEGSKA (reference sequence). In nucleotides, the CDR3 is TGCAGTGCTAGACCGGCGGGCGGTCAGAGCTCCTACAATGAGCAGTTCTTC. This encodes CSARPAGGQSSYNEQFF.

The chain's CDR3 is CASSLTDYGYTF. CDR3 bases: TGTGCCAGCAGCTTAACGGACTATGGCTACACCTTC. This chain uses TRBV7-3 with TRBJ1-2; D call uncertain. V lost 0 bases and J lost 3, with 2 bases in between. Germline V gene lookup returns CDR1 SGHTA and CDR2 FQGTGA. The CDR3 covers 12 residues. Filled out from reference TRBV7-3 and TRBJ1-2, the complete variable domain reads GAGVSQTPSNKVTEKGKYVELRCDPISGHTALYWYRQSLGQGPEFLIYFQGTGAADDSGLPNDRFFAVRPEGSVSTLKIQRTERGDSAVYLCASSLTDYGYTFGSGTRLTVV.

This chain uses TRBV9 with TRBJ2-1, with D uncertain. Germline CDR1 and CDR2: SGDLS and YYNGEE. The V end lost 0 bases, the J end lost 1 base, and 8 bases lay between the germline ends. The CDR3 consists of 15 residues. CDR3 region: CASSVEQTSYNEQFF. CDR3 nucleotide sequence: TGTGCCAGCAGCGTAGAACAGACTTCCTACAATGAGCAGTTCTTC.

CDR3 in amino acids: CASSFGGTEAFF. The CDR3 coding sequence is TGTGCCAGCAGTTTCGGGGGCACTGAAGCTTTCTTT. V gene TRBV12-3 or TRBV12-4 combines with J gene TRBJ1-1; TRBD1 might be the D (5 bases). The CDR3 contains 12 residues. Trimming stripped 3 bases from V and 4 bases from J, with 6 bases between.

The rearrangement joins TRBV27 to TRBJ1-2; no reliable D call. V shed 6 bases and J shed 5 bases, with 19 bases lying between them. Germline V gene sequence: CDR1 MNHEY, CDR2 SMNVEV (reference sequence). The CDR3 contains 15 residues. CDR3 DNA: TGTGCCAGCAGCAAGACGTTTCGAGAGATTTATGGCTACACCTTC. This gives the protein CASSKTFREIYGYTF.

The V call is TRBV4-2, the J call TRBJ2-3; the match to TRBD2 covers 13 bases. Trimming took 4 bases from V and 3 from J; bases not matched to a gene: 16. The CDR3 totals 20 residues. The germline V gene has CDR1 LGHNA and CDR2 YNFKEQ. CDR3 amino acids: CASSLNTRTSGGIGTDTQYF. CDR3 DNA: TGTGCCAGCAGCCTCAACACCAGGACTAGCGGGGGAATCGGGACAGATACGCAGTATTTT.

This chain's CDR3 is CAARFLGGHGYTF. CDR3 coding DNA: TGTGCCGCCAGATTTTTAGGGGGACATGGCTACACCTTC. The V and J genes are TRBV7-9 and TRBJ1-2; the D gene is possibly TRBD1 (6 bases). The V and J ends lost 11 bases and 6 bases respectively, with 19 bases between them. The CDR3 has 13 amino acids. CDR1 is SEHNR, CDR2 FQNEAQ, per germline (reference sequence).

V and J are TRBV19 and TRBJ2-2; D unclear. V was clipped by 4 bases and J by 5 bases, with 17 bases between them. In germline, CDR1 is LNHDA, CDR2 SQIVND (reference sequence). The CDR3 covers 16 residues. In DNA, the CDR3 is TGTGCCAGTAGTACCTCGGACCCGCGAGGTACCGGGGAGCTGTTTTTT. Translating it yields CASSTSDPRGTGELFF.

This clonotype was seen only a few times. The junction departs from the called germline gene at one end, perhaps through a read error. The rearrangement joins TRBV7-2 to TRBJ1-6, with D hard to call. Germline V gene data show CDR1 as SGHTA and CDR2 as FQGNSA. The CDR3 sequence is 13 residues long. The CDR3 nucleotides read TGTGCCAGCAGCACCATCAGGAATTCACCCCTCCATTTT. Translation gives CASSTIRNSPLHF.

About this clonotype itself: The junction does not match germline at one end; this may be a read error. CDR3: CASNQNLYGEEAFF. CDR3 nucleotides: TGCGCCAGCAACCAAAACCTTTACGGAGAGGAAGCTTTCTTT. The rearrangement links TRBV4-3 to TRBJ1-1; D gene uncertain. This CDR3 is built from 14 residues. Looked up from germline, CDR1 is LGHNA and CDR2 is YSLEER.

The rearrangement joins TRBV3-1 to TRBJ1-5; possibly TRBD1 for D (5 bases). Looked up from germline, CDR1 is LGHDT and CDR2 is YNNKEL (reference sequence). The CDR3 runs to 14 residues. V was pared by 6 bases and J by 4 bases, with 13 bases between. The CDR3 DNA sequence: TGTGCCAGCAGTCCAGCGGCAGGGAATCAGCCCCAGCATTTT. Its translation: CASSPAAGNQPQHF. Full variable domain (missing parts from reference TRBV3-1 and TRBJ1-5): DTAVSQTPKYLVTQMGNDKSIKCEQNLGHDTMYWYKQDSKKFLKIMFSYNNKELIINETVPNRFSPKSPDKAHLNLHINSLELGDSAVYFCASSPAAGNQPQHFGDGTRLSIL.

The chain recombines TRBV18 with TRBJ1-4; D not certain. The length of the CDR3 is 15 residues. Deletions cut 3 bases from V and 5 bases from J, with 13 bases between. In germline, CDR1 is KGHSH, CDR2 LQKENI. Written as DNA, the CDR3 is TGTGCCAGCTCACCCCCTGGCAGAGTGAATGAAAAACTGTTTTTT. Its translation is CASSPPGRVNEKLFF. Full variable domain (outside the CDR3, taken from reference TRBV18 and TRBJ1-4): NAGVMQNPRHLVRRRGQEARLRCSPMKGHSHVYWYRQLPEEGLKFMVYLQKENIIDESGMPKERFSAEFPKEGPSILRIQQVVRGDSAAYFCASSPPGRVNEKLFFGSGTQLSVL.

The CDR3 protein is CASSSNGQGNTGELFF. The CDR3 bases are TGCGCCAGCAGCTCGAACGGACAGGGAAACACCGGGGAGCTGTTTTTT. This chain joins TRBV5-1 and TRBJ2-2, with TRBD1 matching over 8 bases. Trimming took 3 bases from V and 2 from J; bases not matched to a gene: 6. Germline V gene data show CDR1 as SGHRS and CDR2 as YFSETQ. This CDR3 has 16 residues.